These 3 T cell receptor beta chains originate from one sample sequenced in a study of immune evolution from preneoplasia to lung adenocarcinoma. Profiling relied on immunoSEQ multiplex PCR, and the TCRdb table lists in-frame clones only, not all of them. Among approximately 9,600 clones listed, 70% to 80% were seen once. Sequencing was performed on FFPE minimally invasive lung adenocarcinoma tissue. Receptors were obtained from a person aged 65 to 79 with lung adenocarcinoma.

This sequence joins TRBV18 and TRBJ1-3; possibly TRBD1 for D (5 bases). The germline V gene encodes CDR1 KGHSH and CDR2 LQKENI. With 4 bases removed from V and 1 base from J, the gap between germline ends came to 23 bases. The CDR3 spans 19 residues. CDR3 bases: TGTGCCAGCTCACTAGGGACCCGGAGTGACCTGGGATCTGGAAACACCATATATTTT. Its protein product is CASSLGTRSDLGSGNTIYF. Full variable domain (remainder filled in from reference TRBV18 and TRBJ1-3): NAGVMQNPRHLVRRRGQEARLRCSPMKGHSHVYWYRQLPEEGLKFMVYLQKENIIDESGMPKERFSAEFPKEGPSILRIQQVVRGDSAAYFCASSLGTRSDLGSGNTIYFGEGSWLTVV.

The chain joins TRBV6-5 to TRBJ2-7; TRBD2 is a possible D gene (5 bases). Per germline, CDR1 MNHEY and CDR2 SVGAGI. This CDR3 has 14 amino acids. V lost 4 bases to trimming and J lost 1 base, with 11 bases between them. For the CDR3, the DNA is TGTGCCAGCAGTTTGACTACAACATCCTACGAGCAGTACTTC. Translated, it gives CASSLTTTSYEQYF.

The chain couples TRBV6-5 to TRBJ2-7, with TRBD1 matching over 9 bases. CDR3 length: 15 amino acids. From germline, CDR1 is MNHEY and CDR2 SVGAGI. V lost 7 bases and J lost 6; bases outside the gene matches: 13. This chain's CDR3 is CASNYGTGRGLEQYF. The CDR3 coding sequence is TGTGCCAGCAACTATGGGACAGGGAGGGGTCTCGAGCAGTACTTC.